This T cell receptor (beta chain) was identified in a study of identical twins. This CDR3 spans 13 amino acids. V lost 8 bases to trimming and J lost 1 base, with 11 bases between them. Looked up from germline, CDR1 is SNHLY and CDR2 is FYNNEI. In regard to this clonotype: Its antigen is still unknown.

Study results and limitations: Modelling approaches yielded underestimates of out-of-frame TCR alpha sharing between monozygotic twins.

Template switching created a universal primer site, and the cDNA included unique molecular identifiers. Using its own MiXCR run on the 5' RACE reads, TCRdb lists one record per CDR3 protein. Of about 200,000 distinct CDR3 sequences in the sample, 10% were seen once. Only healthy Caucasians were included as donors. The chain has TRBV2 and TRBJ1-1; tentatively, D is TRBD1 (5 bases). The TCR originated in a man aged 45-65 years in good health. Sample: memory T cells sorted from blood. DNA of the CDR3: TGTGCCAGCTCGGGACGGAGGAACACTGAAGCTTTCTTT. As protein: CASSGRRNTEAFF. Full variable domain (outside the CDR3, taken from reference TRBV2 and TRBJ1-1): EPEVTQTPSHQVTQMGQEVILRCVPISNHLYFYWYRQILGQKVEFLVSFYNNEISEKSEIFDDQFSVERPDGSNFTLKIRSTKLEDSAMYFCASSGRRNTEAFFGQGTRLTVV.